A selection of T cell receptor beta chains follows, all from one sample in a study of cytomegalovirus exposure and HLA in healthy donors. Sequencing was performed with immunoSEQ multiplex PCR; in TCRdb, only in-frame clones are kept and a portion is missing. This sample has about 69,000 clones; approximately 94% occur once, and the top ten carry about 0.93%. The specimen sequenced was PBMCs. The receptors shown here come from a young woman in good health and CMV-seronegative. The CDR3 runs from the conserved cysteine through the conserved F or W. D genes are given only for firm matches. Size is omitted from some rows. Given values are once, few, many or a class for expanded clones.

v_gene,j_gene,d_gene,abundance,CDR3aa,CDR3nt
TRBV5-6,TRBJ2-5,TRBD1,.,CASSIQGAETQYF,TGTGCCAGCAGCATACAGGGGGCAGAGACCCAGTACTTC
TRBV11-1,TRBJ2-5,.,.,CASSFGGEETQYF,TGTGCCAGCAGCTTCGGAGGGGAAGAGACCCAGTACTTC
TRBV15,TRBJ1-2,.,.,CATSRDRQGSGYTF,TGTGCCACCAGCAGAGATAGGCAGGGGAGCGGCTACACCTTC
TRBV9,TRBJ2-2,TRBD2,.,CASSVLAGTNTGELFF,TGTGCCAGCAGCGTACTAGCGGGGACAAACACCGGGGAGCTGTTTTTT
TRBV19,TRBJ2-5,.,once,CASSRGQNPQETQYF,TGTGCCAGTAGTAGAGGACAGAATCCGCAAGAGACCCAGTACTTC
TRBV5-8,TRBJ2-5,.,.,CASSLGVIQETQYF,TGTGCCAGCAGCTTGGGCGTCATCCAAGAGACCCAGTACTTC
TRBV7-2,TRBJ2-5,.,.,CASSKSRETQYF,TGTGCCAGCAGCAAAAGCCGAGAGACCCAGTACTTC
TRBV4-2,TRBJ2-7,TRBD2,.,CASSPRLAGGYEQYF,TGTGCCAGCAGCCCCCGACTAGCGGGGGGGTACGAGCAGTACTTC
TRBV10-3,TRBJ2-7,.,.,CAISESKRGDYEQYF,TGTGCCATCAGTGAGTCGAAAAGGGGTGACTACGAGCAGTACTTC
TRBV7-9,TRBJ2-7,TRBD1,.,CASSLVGRQGDYEQYF,TGTGCCAGCAGCTTAGTAGGTCGACAGGGGGACTACGAGCAGTACTTC
TRBV13,TRBJ2-6,TRBD1,few,CASSQGAAGANVLTF,TGTGCCAGCAGTCAGGGGGCGGCCGGGGCCAACGTCCTGACTTTC
TRBV10-2,TRBJ2-1,TRBD2,.,CASGYGAGGGEQFF,TGCGCCAGCGGATACGGGGCCGGGGGGGGAGAGCAGTTCTTC
TRBV28,TRBJ1-2,.,once,CASSLASYYGYTF,TGTGCCAGCAGTCTCGCGAGCTACTATGGCTACACCTTC
TRBV13,TRBJ1-1,TRBD1,.,CASSLGQDNTEAFF,TGTGCCAGCAGCCTGGGACAGGATAACACTGAAGCTTTCTTT
TRBV4-1,TRBJ2-2,.,.,CASSHPTDTANTGELFF,TGCGCCAGCAGCCACCCCACGGACACCGCGAACACCGGGGAGCTGTTTTTT
TRBV27,TRBJ2-3,TRBD2,.,CASSKGLAGTKYTQYF,TGTGCCAGCAGTAAGGGACTAGCGGGAACAAAATATACGCAGTATTTT
TRBV19,TRBJ2-1,.,.,CASRPPGVYNEQFF,TGTGCCAGTAGGCCGCCAGGGGTCTACAATGAGCAGTTCTTC
TRBV19,TRBJ2-3,.,.,CASSTVLTDTQYF,TGTGCCAGTAGTACCGTACTCACAGATACGCAGTATTTT